This T cell receptor beta chain was retrieved from a study of blood T cell repertoires in COVID-19. On the study more broadly: Collection of acute and convalescent COVID-19 samples took place in the United States, Italy and Spain. Sources were T cells, B-cell-depleted T cells, or PBMCs; the material itself was cDNA or gDNA.

Seattle-derived patients entered the study during active infection and were followed longitudinally. The CDR3 has 17 residues. The V gene's germline CDR1 is KGHSH and CDR2 LQKENI. V lost 3 bases and J 1 base, leaving 18 bases between the germline ends. TCRdb keeps only in-frame clones here, not all; method: immunoSEQ multiplex PCR. The sample lists some 270,000 clones; around 88% were seen once. The sequence came from an elderly woman with COVID-19, enrolled during active disease. The sequenced sample consisted of peripheral blood. The chain joins TRBV18 to TRBJ1-1; D might be TRBD1 (5 bases). CDR3 sequence (DNA): TGTGCCAGCTCACCTCTGGGTAGTCGACAGAGGAACACTGAAGCTTTCTTT. Amino acids: CASSPLGSRQRNTEAFF.